A selection of T cell receptor beta chains follows, all from one sample in a study of blood T cell repertoires in COVID-19. TCRdb keeps only in-frame clones here, not all; method: immunoSEQ multiplex PCR. The repertoire has a few hundred thousand clones, about 91% of them found once; the top ten carry 2% to 2.5%. The sequenced sample was PBMCs or T cells enriched from blood (not recorded which). The receptors stem from a woman aged 40 to 50 with acute COVID-19. Both conserved end residues are part of each CDR3. D genes are given only for firm matches. Clone size is stated in some rows and not others, as once, few, many or a class when expanded.

V gene	clone size	J gene	D gene	CDR3 protein	CDR3 DNA
TRBV19	once	TRBJ2-1	TRBD1	CASSIAGTGGNEQFF	TGTGCCAGTAGTATTGCTGGGACAGGGGGCAATGAGCAGTTCTTC
TRBV5-6	NA	TRBJ2-1	TRBD2	CASSQIAGGTNEQFF	TGTGCCAGCAGCCAAATAGCGGGAGGAACCAATGAGCAGTTCTTC
TRBV5-6	NA	TRBJ2-1	TRBD1	CASSLPHRGAYNEQFF	TGTGCCAGCAGCTTGCCGCACAGGGGGGCCTACAATGAGCAGTTCTTC
TRBV19	NA	TRBJ1-1	NA	CATQLRQGTEAFF	TGTGCCACCCAGCTCAGGCAGGGTACTGAAGCTTTCTTT
TRBV4-1	NA	TRBJ2-7	TRBD1	CASSQGTGGYQSYEQYF	TGCGCCAGCAGCCAAGGAACAGGGGGCTACCAATCCTACGAGCAGTACTTC
TRBV19	NA	TRBJ2-5	NA	CASRDPRRRETQYF	TGTGCCAGTAGAGACCCAAGGAGGCGAGAGACCCAGTACTTC
TRBV2	NA	TRBJ1-5	TRBD1	CASADRANQPQHF	TGTGCCAGCGCGGACAGGGCTAATCAGCCCCAGCATTTT
TRBV9	NA	TRBJ1-1	NA	CASSVGTDLRGTEAFF	TGTGCCAGCAGCGTAGGGACAGATTTAAGGGGAACTGAAGCTTTCTTT
TRBV10-3	NA	TRBJ1-2	NA	CAISEVVVNYGYTF	TGTGCCATCAGTGAGGTTGTAGTCAACTATGGCTACACCTTC
TRBV19	NA	TRBJ2-1	TRBD1	CASSLSRTGKVGEQFF	TGTGCCAGTAGTCTGTCCCGGACAGGGAAAGTTGGTGAGCAGTTCTTC
TRBV11-3	NA	TRBJ2-2	TRBD2	CASSPSPRSGRAGTGELFF	TGTGCCAGCAGCCCTTCCCCCCGGAGCGGGAGGGCCGGCACCGGGGAGCTGTTTTTT
TRBV3-1/TRBV3-2	NA	TRBJ2-3	NA	CASSRQLGRDTQYF	TGTGCCAGCAGCCGCCAACTAGGACGAGATACGCAGTATTTT
TRBV2	once	TRBJ2-3	TRBD1	CASSPDRQGARTDTQYF	TGTGCCAGCAGCCCCGATAGGCAGGGGGCGCGCACAGATACGCAGTATTTT
TRBV5-1	NA	TRBJ1-1	NA	CASSLATPRETEAFF	TGCGCCAGCAGCTTGGCGACACCAAGGGAGACTGAAGCTTTCTTT
TRBV5-4	NA	TRBJ2-7	TRBD2	CASSLAGLAPKQYF	TGTGCCAGCAGCTTGGCGGGACTAGCCCCGAAGCAGTACTTC
TRBV6-2/TRBV6-3	NA	TRBJ1-1	TRBD1	CASSRDRATLF	TGTGCCAGCAGCCGGGACAGGGCCACTCTATTT
TRBV29-1	NA	TRBJ1-2	NA	CSVEDQGFYGYTF	TGCAGCGTTGAAGATCAGGGGTTCTATGGCTACACCTTC
TRBV5-1	NA	TRBJ1-3	NA	CASSPLGGLGSGNTIYF	TGCGCCAGCAGCCCGCTTGGGGGGTTGGGCTCTGGAAACACCATATATTTT
TRBV29-1	NA	TRBJ2-1	TRBD1	CSVGQASSYNEQFF	TGCAGCGTGGGACAGGCCAGCTCCTACAATGAGCAGTTCTTC
TRBV28	once	TRBJ2-5	TRBD1	CASRPGTGGETQYF	TGTGCCAGCAGACCCGGGACAGGGGGAGAGACCCAGTACTTC
TRBV27	NA	TRBJ2-2	TRBD1	CASRGQANTGELFF	TGTGCCAGCAGGGGACAGGCGAACACCGGGGAGCTGTTTTTT
TRBV10-2	NA	TRBJ2-1	TRBD2	CASLGGLAGGGNEQFF	TGCGCCAGCCTCGGTGGACTAGCGGGGGGGGGCAATGAGCAGTTCTTC
TRBV6-6	NA	TRBJ2-3	NA	CASNLPPERTQYF	TGTGCCAGCAACCTCCCGCCCGAGCGGACGCAGTATTTT
TRBV5-4	NA	TRBJ2-1	TRBD1	CASSSGQGDDNEQFF	TGTGCCAGCAGCTCCGGACAGGGTGACGACAATGAGCAGTTCTTC
TRBV18	once	TRBJ1-2	TRBD1	CASSPSSLAPGTGVGYTF	TGTGCCAGCTCACCATCCTCCCTAGCCCCCGGGACAGGGGTTGGCTACACCTTC
TRBV7-6	few	TRBJ2-2	TRBD2	CASSAGTSGSAGELFF	TGTGCCAGCAGCGCGGGGACTAGCGGGTCGGCCGGGGAGCTGTTTTTT
TRBV5-4	once	TRBJ2-2	TRBD2	CASSFAGGRTGELFF	TGTGCCAGCAGCTTCGCGGGGGGGCGTACCGGGGAGCTGTTTTTT
TRBV10-2	NA	TRBJ1-4	TRBD1	CASSVTGATNEKLFF	TGCGCCAGCAGTGTGACAGGGGCAACTAATGAAAAACTGTTTTTT